This passage covers 8 T cell receptor beta chains from one sample sequenced in a study of shared clonotypes between healthy human individuals. Method: immunoSEQ multiplex PCR; TCRdb's copy keeps in-frame clones and lacks some. The table includes 450,000 to 500,000 clones, approximately 79% detected once. Sequenced input: PBMCs. These receptor sequences come from a woman aged 40 to 50 in good health. Some clones in this sample may be carry-over from other donors' samples.

The rearrangement joins TRBV4-3 to TRBJ1-2, with no clear D. The CDR3 totals 15 residues. Germline CDR1 reads LGHNA; CDR2 reads YSLEER. V was cut by 1 base and J by 6 bases, with 15 bases left in between. The CDR3 loop is CASSQVLSYYHGYTF. CDR3 DNA: TGCGCCAGCAGCCAAGTTCTGAGCTACTACCATGGCTACACCTTC.

This chain connects TRBV2 to TRBJ1-2; D perhaps matches TRBD1 (5 bases). Deletions cut 7 bases from V and 5 bases from J, with 14 bases between. Germline CDR1 and CDR2: SNHLY and FYNNEI. CDR3 length: 13 amino acids. The DNA of the CDR3 is TGTGCCAGCACCTCGACTCAGGGATATGGCTACACCTTC. Translated, it gives CASTSTQGYGYTF.

Details on this clone: A much more abundant neighbour one base away suggests this may be a read error. In nucleotides, the CDR3 is TGTGCCAGCAGCCCCCGGATCACTGAAGCTTTCTTT. It encodes CASSPRITEAFF. V is TRBV7-9 and J is TRBJ1-1, with D uncertain. The ends were cut back, 5 bases at V and 4 bases at J, with 8 bases in the middle. The CDR3 length is 12 residues. Germline V gene lookup returns CDR1 SEHNR and CDR2 FQNEAQ (reference sequence).

V gene TRBV27 combines with J gene TRBJ2-7, with 7 bases aligning to TRBD2. The V gene's germline CDR1 is MNHEY and CDR2 SMNVEV (reference sequence). The CDR3 sequence is 15 residues long. The V segment lost 5 bases and the J segment 2 bases; nucleotides outside the gene matches: 9. The CDR3 DNA is TGTGCCAGCAGTCCTAGAGCGGGGAGGCCCTACGAGCAGTACTTC. Encoded protein: CASSPRAGRPYEQYF.

This rearrangement joins TRBV4-1 to TRBJ2-6; D call uncertain. This CDR3 has 15 residues. V lost 0 bases to trimming and J lost 4 bases, with 7 bases between them. Germline CDR1 is MGHRA and CDR2 is YSYEKL. The CDR3 DNA reads TGCGCCAGCAGCCAAGATAGATCCGGGGCCAACGTCCTGACTTTC. It is translated as CASSQDRSGANVLTF.

The chain links TRBV5-6 to TRBJ2-1; D uncertain. With 0 bases removed from V and 0 bases from J, the gap between germline ends came to 4 bases. This CDR3 has 14 amino acids. Germline V gene sequence: CDR1 SGHDT, CDR2 YYEEEE. CDR3 coding DNA: TGTGCCAGCAGCTTGGGTAGCTCCTACAATGAGCAGTTCTTC. Amino acids: CASSLGSSYNEQFF.

This clone occurred a few times. The chain joins TRBV10-3 to TRBJ1-4; a possible D gene is TRBD1 (5 bases). Germline V gene sequence: CDR1 ENHRY, CDR2 SYGVKD. The germline V and J ends were trimmed by 8 bases and 6 bases, with 10 bases remaining between them. The CDR3 sequence is 12 residues long. This CDR3 is CAIGGLDEKLFF. The CDR3 DNA reads TGTGCCATCGGGGGTTTGGATGAAAAACTGTTTTTT.

Comment on this clone: The sample carries other DNA sequences with the same CDR3. This CDR3 reads CASRGLAGSYEQYF. The CDR3 region has the DNA TGTGCCAGCAGGGGACTAGCGGGTAGCTACGAGCAGTACTTC. The chain uses TRBV27 and TRBJ2-7, with 12 bases fitting TRBD2. Unmatched junction bases numbered 3, after V lost 6 bases and J lost 3 bases. From germline, CDR1 is MNHEY and CDR2 SMNVEV (reference sequence). The CDR3 totals 14 residues.